The clone carrying this T cell receptor (beta chain) was found a few times. The antigen is undetermined. Reverse transcription of all isolated RNA meant that expressed TCRB transcripts were sequenced. Clones were sequenced by immunoSEQ multiplex PCR, and TCRdb holds only the in-frame ones, with some missing. The data show hundreds of thousands of clones, 13% seen once. In germline, CDR1 is SEHNR, CDR2 FQNEAQ (reference sequence). CDR3 length: 14 amino acids. Deletions cut 4 bases from V and 1 base from J, with 10 bases between. This sample is part of a study of beta chain features in type 1 diabetes. Whole-study findings and limits: Shorter TCRB CDR3s, moderately but significantly so, were found in Type 1 diabetes patients in all four CD4+ subsets.

V usage is TRBV7-9 and J usage is TRBJ1-1; D call uncertain. Sequencing used naive CD4+ T cells from blood. The receptor was derived from a man between 18 and 29 years old with type 1 diabetes. CDR3 DNA sequence: TGTGCCAGCAGCTCGATACCCCAGAACACTGAAGCTTTCTTT. Translation: CASSSIPQNTEAFF.